The 27 T cell receptor beta chains below come from one sample, sequenced in a study of blood T cell repertoires in COVID-19. Clones were sequenced by immunoSEQ multiplex PCR, and TCRdb holds only the in-frame ones, with some missing. The table lists 110,000 or so clones, roughly 90% of them singletons. Sequenced material: peripheral blood. These receptors were collected from an older woman who had recovered from COVID-19.

J is TRBJ2-3 and V is TRBV29-1; D remains ambiguous. The ends were cut back, 5 bases at V and 6 bases at J, with 3 bases in the middle. The CDR3 length is 9 residues. CDR1 SQVTM and CDR2 ANQGSEA come from the germline V gene. The CDR3: CSVSDTQYF. The CDR3 coding sequence is TGCAGCGTTTCGGATACGCAGTATTTT.

The chain recombines TRBV30 with TRBJ2-3; 11 positions match TRBD2. Unmatched junction bases numbered 6, after V lost 3 bases and J lost 4 bases. There are 15 residues in the CDR3. The V gene's germline CDR1 is GTSNPN and CDR2 SVGIG (reference sequence). The CDR3 DNA follows: TGTGCCTGGAGCACCGGGACTAGCGGAGCAGATACGCAGTATTTT. This translates into CAWSTGTSGADTQYF. Based on the CDR3 plus reference TRBV30 and TRBJ2-3, the full variable domain is SQTIHQWPATLVQPVGSPLSLECTVEGTSNPNLYWYRQAAGRGLQLLFYSVGIGQISSEVPQNLSASRPQDRQFILSSKKLLLSDSGFYLCAWSTGTSGADTQYFGPGTRLTVL.

The V call is TRBV7-9, the J call TRBJ2-5; no definite D call. CDR3 size: 10 residues. The germline CDR1 and CDR2 sequences are SEHNR and FQNEAQ (reference sequence). Trimming cost V 5 bases and J 4 bases, with 2 bases left between them. The CDR3 DNA reads as TGTGCCAGCAGCCTAGAGACCCAGTACTTC. Translation: CASSLETQYF.

The V gene is TRBV28, the J gene TRBJ1-1; D call uncertain. Germline V CDR1 and CDR2: MDHEN, SYDVKM. Trimming cost V 5 bases and J 6 bases, with 19 bases left between them. CDR3 length: 15 residues. For the CDR3, the DNA is TGTGCCAGCAGTCGAACAGCAAGGATCGGGGCTGAAGCTTTCTTT. Its protein is CASSRTARIGAEAFF.

V is TRBV7-2 and J is TRBJ2-6; 8 nucleotides align to TRBD2. CDR1 is SGHTA and CDR2 is FQGNSA in the germline V gene. CDR3 length: 18 amino acids. With 5 bases clipped from V and 2 bases from J, the junction kept 11 bases outside the gene matches. The CDR3: CASSPGGGISPGANVLTF. CDR3 nucleotide sequence: TGTGCCAGCAGCCCCGGGGGGGGAATAAGCCCTGGGGCCAACGTCCTGACTTTC.

The CDR3 spells CASGLVLGRTGELFF. In nucleotides, the CDR3 is TGTGCTAGTGGTTTGGTATTGGGGCGGACCGGGGAGCTGTTTTTT. The chain combines TRBV12-5 with TRBJ2-2, with D maybe TRBD1 (5 bases). Per the germline V gene, CDR1 is LGHNT and CDR2 is FRNRAP. V gave up 0 bases and J gave up 5 bases, with 10 bases separating them. The CDR3 has 15 amino acids.

This chain links TRBV7-3 with TRBJ2-6; the D is unclear. V lost 5 bases to trimming and J lost 3 bases, with 14 bases between them. CDR3 length equals 16 residues. The V gene's germline CDR1 is SGHTA and CDR2 FQGTGA. CDR3 bases: TGTGCCAGCAGCCCCCCCGGGTTCAGTGGGGCCAACGTCCTGACTTTC. This translates into CASSPPGFSGANVLTF.

The chain uses TRBV6-1 and TRBJ2-1; D not certain. Trimming cost V 2 bases and J 4 bases, with 9 bases left between them. This CDR3 region has 14 residues. Germline V gene data show CDR1 as MNHNS and CDR2 as SASEGT. CDR3 sequence: CASSEMTLYNEQFF. The CDR3 DNA sequence: TGTGCCAGCAGTGAAATGACTCTTTACAATGAGCAGTTCTTC.

V usage is TRBV7-9 and J usage is TRBJ2-5; D is ambiguous. This CDR3 comprises 13 residues. The germline V and J ends were trimmed by 2 bases and 3 bases, with 7 bases remaining between them. Germline V CDR1 and CDR2: SEHNR, FQNEAQ (reference sequence). The CDR3 loop is CASSLNGEETQYF. In nucleotides, the CDR3 is TGTGCCAGCAGCTTAAATGGAGAAGAGACCCAGTACTTC.

The gene calls are TRBV6-5 and TRBJ2-3; tentatively, D is TRBD1 (6 bases). The V and J ends lost 6 bases and 3 bases respectively, with 16 bases between them. CDR3 length: 15 amino acids. In germline, CDR1 is MNHEY, CDR2 SVGAGI. The CDR3, as DNA: TGTGCCAGCAGGGGGGCGGGTTTGGGAACAGATACGCAGTATTTT. Its protein product is CASRGAGLGTDTQYF.

This chain uses TRBV7-9 with TRBJ1-5, with no clear D. Germline-derived CDR1 and CDR2 are SEHNR and FQNEAQ (reference sequence). V lost 5 bases and J lost 4, with 6 bases in between. This CDR3 contains 12 residues. Here the CDR3 DNA reads TGTGCCAGCAGCCAGTATAATCAGCCCCAGCATTTT. Translated: CASSQYNQPQHF.

As regards this clone: At one of its ends the junction is not consistent with the germline gene, which may arise from a read error. J is TRBJ1-6 and V is TRBV5-6, with D uncertain. CDR1 and CDR2 (germline): SGHDT, YYEEEE. CDR3 length: 18 amino acids. The DNA of the CDR3 is TGTGCCAGCAACTTGGCGGGGAGAAGGAGCTCCTATAATTCACCCCTCCACTTT. This codes for CASNLAGRRSSYNSPLHF. Full variable domain (rest looked up from reference TRBV5-6 and TRBJ1-6): DAGVTQSPTHLIKTRGQQVTLRCSPKSGHDTVSWYQQALGQGPQFIFQYYEEEERQRGNFPDRFSGHQFPNYSSELNVNALLLGDSALYLCASNLAGRRSSYNSPLHFGNGTRLTVT.

This chain joins TRBV4-1 and TRBJ1-6; D is uncertain. Deletions cut 3 bases from V and 6 bases from J, with 12 bases between. From germline, CDR1 is MGHRA and CDR2 YSYEKL. The CDR3 is 15 residues long. The CDR3 bases are TGCGCCAGCAGCCAGTCCTGGAGAATTAATTCACCCCTCCACTTT. It encodes CASSQSWRINSPLHF.

The chain employs TRBV6-6 and TRBJ2-2; TRBD1 agrees at 10 bases. Germline V CDR1 and CDR2: MNHNY, SVGAGI (reference sequence). J gave up 3 bases and V 6 bases, and 7 bases lay outside the gene matches. CDR3 length: 16 residues. The CDR3 nucleotides are TGTGCCAGCAGACCAGAGGGGACAGGGGACACCGGGGAGCTGTTTTTT. The encoded protein is CASRPEGTGDTGELFF.

This rearrangement joins TRBV2 to TRBJ2-3, with 12 bases identical to TRBD1. The V gene end was trimmed by 6 bases and the J gene end by 4 bases; junction bases not matched to a gene: 5. Germline-derived CDR1 and CDR2 are SNHLY and FYNNEI. The CDR3 length is 15 residues. The CDR3 spells CASRGTGGGPDTQYF. The CDR3 DNA reads TGTGCCAGCAGAGGGACAGGGGGCGGGCCAGATACGCAGTATTTT.

The chain has TRBV2 and TRBJ1-1; TRBD1 agrees at 8 bases. The CDR3 is 15 residues long. The germline V gene has CDR1 SNHLY and CDR2 FYNNEI. The ends lost 2 bases at V and 5 bases at J; junction bases unmatched: 7. This chain's CDR3 is CASSEWGGQATEAFF. CDR3 in DNA: TGTGCCAGCAGTGAATGGGGGGGACAGGCTACTGAAGCTTTCTTT. The entire variable domain, with the rest obtained from reference TRBV2 and TRBJ1-1, is as follows: EPEVTQTPSHQVTQMGQEVILRCVPISNHLYFYWYRQILGQKVEFLVSFYNNEISEKSEIFDDQFSVERPDGSNFTLKIRSTKLEDSAMYFCASSEWGGQATEAFFGQGTRLTVV.

This rearrangement joins TRBV28 to TRBJ2-3; D unresolved. Trimming removed 8 bases from V and 2 bases from J, with 14 bases in between. Looked up from germline, CDR1 is MDHEN and CDR2 is SYDVKM. The CDR3 contains 14 residues. DNA for the CDR3: TGTGCCAGCCAAACTCCGGGTGTCACAGATACGCAGTATTTT. It encodes CASQTPGVTDTQYF.

The chain couples TRBV27 to TRBJ1-1; the D is unclear. Germline values: CDR1 MNHEY, CDR2 SMNVEV (reference sequence). The CDR3 length is 13 residues. Trimming shortened V by 3 bases and J by 1 base, and 6 bases separated the two germline ends. The CDR3 nucleotides read TGTGCCAGCAGTTTCCACAAGAACACTGAAGCTTTCTTT. Its translation is CASSFHKNTEAFF.

The chain links TRBV2 to TRBJ2-3; the D gene is possibly TRBD2 (5 bases). Germline V CDR1 and CDR2: SNHLY, FYNNEI. V was cut by 3 bases and J by 5 bases, with 12 bases left in between. The CDR3 is made up of 14 amino acids. CDR3: CASSDPRGGDTQYF. In DNA, the CDR3 is TGTGCCAGCAGTGACCCCCGAGGAGGAGATACGCAGTATTTT. The full variable domain, rest sourced from reference TRBV2 and TRBJ2-3, is EPEVTQTPSHQVTQMGQEVILRCVPISNHLYFYWYRQILGQKVEFLVSFYNNEISEKSEIFDDQFSVERPDGSNFTLKIRSTKLEDSAMYFCASSDPRGGDTQYFGPGTRLTVL.

This clone was seen a few times. The chain recombines TRBV5-6 with TRBJ2-7; 7 bases map to TRBD1. After removal of 6 bases from V and 4 bases from J, the junction contained 1 base not matched to a gene. This CDR3 comprises 11 residues. The germline V gene encodes CDR1 SGHDT and CDR2 YYEEEE. CDR3 amino acids: CASNRGYEQYF. For the CDR3, the DNA is TGTGCCAGCAACAGGGGATACGAGCAGTACTTC.

The chain combines TRBV7-2 with TRBJ2-3; no reliable D call. From germline, CDR1 is SGHTA and CDR2 FQGNSA. CDR3 length: 13 residues. Trimming removed 3 bases from V and 0 bases from J, with 4 bases in between. In DNA form, the CDR3 reads TGTGCCAGCAGCTTGGAGAGCACAGATACGCAGTATTTT. It yields the protein CASSLESTDTQYF.

The rearrangement joins TRBV18 to TRBJ1-4; TRBD1 matches 9 bases. Germline V gives CDR1 KGHSH, CDR2 LQKENI. The CDR3 has 16 residues. Trimming took 8 bases from V and 7 from J; bases not matched to a gene: 14. CDR3 sequence (DNA): TGTGCCAGCACCACTATGACAGGGGGAATAAGTGAAAAACTGTTTTTT. It specifies CASTTMTGGISEKLFF.

V is TRBV21-1 and J is TRBJ2-3; the table calls TRBD1, which could not be checked here. TRBV21-1 is a listed pseudogene. CDR3 length equals 14 residues. The CDR3 spells CASSRRVKADTQYF. The CDR3 region has the DNA TGTGCCAGCAGCCGCAGGGTAAAGGCAGATACGCAGTATTTT.

This chain joins TRBV4-3 and TRBJ1-3; weak D call: TRBD1 (6 bases). The CDR3 is made up of 17 amino acids. Trimming removed 3 bases at V and 0 bases at J, with 15 bases between. The germline V gene encodes CDR1 LGHNA and CDR2 YSLEER. The CDR3 loop reads CASSQNTGTSSGNTIYF. The CDR3, as DNA: TGCGCCAGCAGCCAGAACACAGGGACCTCCTCTGGAAACACCATATATTTT.

The chain recombines TRBV12-5 with TRBJ2-5, with D perhaps matching TRBD1 (6 bases). CDR1 is LGHNT, CDR2 FRNRAP, per germline. This CDR3 is built from 13 residues. V lost 6 bases to trimming and J lost 5 bases, with 13 bases between them. The CDR3 DNA reads TGTGCTAGTGGGGACCAGGGGATCGAGACCCAGTACTTC. This translates into CASGDQGIETQYF.

This chain links TRBV6-5 with TRBJ1-2, with 7 bases fitting TRBD1. Unmatched junction bases numbered 4, after V lost 0 bases and J lost 6 bases. The germline CDR1 and CDR2 sequences are MNHEY and SVGAGI. This CDR3 has 14 residues. CDR3 coding DNA: TGTGCCAGCAGTTACTCGACAGGGTTCGATGGCTACACCTTC. It codes for CASSYSTGFDGYTF.

In DNA form, the CDR3 reads TGTGCCAGCTCCCTCCGGGCGGGGGAAGAGACCCAGTACTTC. Translation gives CASSLRAGEETQYF. V is TRBV18 and J is TRBJ2-5, with 7 nucleotides matching TRBD2. CDR1 KGHSH and CDR2 LQKENI come from the germline V gene. The V and J ends lost 6 bases and 3 bases, in that order; junction bases with no gene match: 7. This CDR3 is built from 14 residues.